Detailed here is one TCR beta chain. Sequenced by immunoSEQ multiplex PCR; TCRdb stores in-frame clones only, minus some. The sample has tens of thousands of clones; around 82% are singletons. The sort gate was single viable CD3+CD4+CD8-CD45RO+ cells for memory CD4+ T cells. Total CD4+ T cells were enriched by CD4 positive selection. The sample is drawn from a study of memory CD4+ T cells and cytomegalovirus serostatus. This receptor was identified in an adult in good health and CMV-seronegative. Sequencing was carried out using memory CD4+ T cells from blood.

CDR3 protein: CASREGPTEAFF. Written as DNA, the CDR3 is TGTGCCAGCAGGGAGGGACCCACTGAAGCTTTCTTT. This chain uses TRBV28 with TRBJ1-1; TRBD1 is a possible D gene (5 bases). V was pared by 6 bases and J by 4 bases, with 9 bases between. Germline V gene lookup returns CDR1 MDHEN and CDR2 SYDVKM. The CDR3 runs to 12 residues.